This T cell receptor beta chain was identified during a study of tumor-infiltrating lymphocytes in primary liver carcinoma (TCRdb year 2017). Regarding the study in general: The five patients, three men and two women aged 30 to 69 years, had hepatocellular carcinoma (four) or combined HCC and intrahepatic cholangiocarcinoma (one). To link TCRbeta repertoire diversity with the local molecular phenotype, the approximately 25 tumor region samples were profiled using Agilent mRNA microarrays. A total of 35 specimens from 5 patients underwent TCRbeta repertoire sequencing, comprising about 25 tumor regions, 5 adjacent noncancerous liver tissues and 5 peripheral blood samples. High reproducibility was observed for the technical replicate repertoires, with mean shared-clone rates around 0.89 and correlation coefficients above 0.95. Tumors of the five patients were stage T1-T3 N0M0 with maximum diameters of about 4.2 to 10 cm. The study combined TCRbeta repertoire sequencing, expression microarrays and whole-exome sequencing across five regions of each liver tumor, with adjacent normal tissue and blood. Roughly 3.65 to 7.13 million productive TCRbeta reads were obtained per sample, and no significant difference in read depth was found between tissue types.

This clonotype has just one count. Its antigen remains undetermined. A junction end diverges from the germline sequence, so it may reflect a read error. Results and caveats for the whole study, not just this receptor: With just 4 to 6 patients in the study, the authors point out that the findings should be validated in a larger study. Only about 7-25% of top clones were present in all five regions of a tumor, suggesting spatial heterogeneity of tumor-infiltrating T cells. The top 250 clones accounted for a significantly greater share of the repertoire in tumors than in blood (p = 0.039). Repertoire overlap was higher between tumor regions (mean about 36%) than tumor-adjacent (17%) or tumor-blood (approximately 14%) pairs, consistent with antigen-driven expansion. Comparison of CD4+ and CD8+ T cell repertoires was precluded by the use of bulk unsorted samples. Because sequencing covered only the TCR beta chain and unpaired alpha chains were not captured, true repertoire diversity is likely underestimated.

CDR1 and CDR2, looked up from the germline V gene, are SGHRS and YFSETQ. The CDR3 runs 18 amino acids, cysteine and phenylalanine included. Here the CDR3 DNA is all that survives: 54 bases in frame from base 1. Total RNA and DNA were co-extracted from about 20-30 mg of bulk tissue with the AllPrep DNA/RNA mini kit, without cell sorting. Between late 2015 and early 2016, roughly five patients in China with histopathologically diagnosed primary liver carcinoma had surgical resection. Chronic HBV infection was present in the patients, and the patients were treatment-naive at sampling. Five spatially separated regions were sampled per tumor: superior, inferior, left-lateral and right-lateral poles, plus the tumor centre. More than 85% viable tumor cells were found by histology in every tumor sample. Pieces of fresh tumor and adjacent tissue were cut in half, with one half kept in RNAlater at -80 degrees C and the other half sent for histology.

Using a constant-region primer and ProtoScript II reverse transcriptase, TCRbeta-specific cDNA was reverse-transcribed from approximately 500 ng total RNA. The TCRbeta libraries were prepared through three rounds of nested multiplex PCR following a slightly modified ARM-PCR procedure. Each of the first two PCR rounds ran for nine to eleven cycles and used multiplex TRBV1-TRBV30 forward primers together with a Cbeta reverse primer. Sample barcodes and Illumina adapters were attached in a final 25-cycle PCR using Deep VentR polymerase. Amplicons of 200-500 bp were gel-purified with a QIAquick gel extraction kit before sequencing. An Illumina HiSeq 2500 was used to sequence the TCRbeta amplicons, generating 250-bp paired-end reads. In the source study's methods: Quality trimming of reads was performed with Trimmomatic v0.33, and paired reads were merged with FLASH v1.2.11 so that full CDR3 sequences could be recovered. V, D and J germline segments were assigned to the rearranged TCRbeta sequences by MiGEC v1.2.1b. Clonotype statistics and Shannon-Wiener diversity indices were computed with VDJtools v1.0.0. To cut down on sampling bias, every analysis after diversity analysis relied on just the 250 most abundant clonotypes from each sample. TCRdb reanalyzed the raw reads on its own, using fastp at Q25 for trimming and MiXCR for clone calling, and kept in-frame beta chains. Identical CDR3 protein sequences are pooled into one entry, listed with their most common genes and DNA. V and J calls and clone size were set by TCRdb, not the authors. The sample table lists 20,000 or so distinct CDR3 sequences, around 72% of them with a count of one. Of the sample, less than 45% falls within the top ten clones.

Material for sequencing was liver tumor tissue from sampling region 1. Interpreted using the paper, the cell subset or site label stands for: tumor region T1, superior pole. This clonotype was sampled from a man between 35 and 55 years old with primary liver carcinoma and hepatitis B virus infection. This receptor chain uses TRBV5-1 and TRBJ2-1; TRBD2 fits 9 bases in the junction. The encoded CDR3 is CACSLDGSGSTSYNVQFF. The nucleotide sequence reads as follows: TGCGCCTGCAGCTTGGACGGTAGCGGGAGTACGTCCTACAATGTGCAGTTCTTC.